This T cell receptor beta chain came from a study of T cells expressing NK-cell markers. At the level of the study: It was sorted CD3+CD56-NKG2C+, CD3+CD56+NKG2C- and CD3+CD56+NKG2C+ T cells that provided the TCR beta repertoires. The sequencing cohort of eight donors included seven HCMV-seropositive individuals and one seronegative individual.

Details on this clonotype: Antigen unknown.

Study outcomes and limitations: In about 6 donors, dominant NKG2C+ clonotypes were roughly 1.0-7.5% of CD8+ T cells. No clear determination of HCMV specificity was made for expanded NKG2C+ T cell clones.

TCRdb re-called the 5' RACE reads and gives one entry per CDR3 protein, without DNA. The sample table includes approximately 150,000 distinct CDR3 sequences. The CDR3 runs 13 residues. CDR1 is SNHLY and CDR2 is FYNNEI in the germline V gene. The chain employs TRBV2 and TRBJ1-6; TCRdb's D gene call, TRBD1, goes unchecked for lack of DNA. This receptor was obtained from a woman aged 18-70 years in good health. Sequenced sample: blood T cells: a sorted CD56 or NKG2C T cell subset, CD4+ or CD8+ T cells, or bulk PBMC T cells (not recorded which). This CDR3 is CASSVGGPSPLHF.